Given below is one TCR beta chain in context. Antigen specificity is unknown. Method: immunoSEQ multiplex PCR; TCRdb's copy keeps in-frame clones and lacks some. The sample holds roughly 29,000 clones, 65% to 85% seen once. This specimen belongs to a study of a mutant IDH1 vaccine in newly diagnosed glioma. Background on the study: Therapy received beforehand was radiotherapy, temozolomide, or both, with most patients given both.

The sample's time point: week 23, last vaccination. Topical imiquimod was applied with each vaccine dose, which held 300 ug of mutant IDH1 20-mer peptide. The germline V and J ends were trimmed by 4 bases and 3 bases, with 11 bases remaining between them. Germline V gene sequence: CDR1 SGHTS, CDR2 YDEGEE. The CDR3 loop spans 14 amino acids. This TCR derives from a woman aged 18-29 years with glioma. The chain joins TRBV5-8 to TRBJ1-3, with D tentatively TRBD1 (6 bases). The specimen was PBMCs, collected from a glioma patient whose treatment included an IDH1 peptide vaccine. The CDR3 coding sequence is TGTGCCAGCAGCCGAGGGGGGTATGGAAACACCATATATTTT. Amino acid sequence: CASSRGGYGNTIYF.